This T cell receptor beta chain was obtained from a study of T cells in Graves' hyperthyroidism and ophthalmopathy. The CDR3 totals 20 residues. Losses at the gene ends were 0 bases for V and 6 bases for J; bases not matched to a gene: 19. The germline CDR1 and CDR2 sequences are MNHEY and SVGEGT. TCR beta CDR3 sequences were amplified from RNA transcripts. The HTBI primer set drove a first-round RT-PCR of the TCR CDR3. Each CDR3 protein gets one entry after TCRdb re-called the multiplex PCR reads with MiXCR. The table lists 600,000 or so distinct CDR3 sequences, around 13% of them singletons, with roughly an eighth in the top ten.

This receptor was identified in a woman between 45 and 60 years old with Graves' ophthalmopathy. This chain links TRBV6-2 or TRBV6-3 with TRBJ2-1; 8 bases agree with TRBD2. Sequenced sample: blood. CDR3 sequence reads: CASSYSMWSLAGLRVNEQFF. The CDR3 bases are TGTGCCAGCAGTTACTCGATGTGGTCCCTAGCGGGCCTAAGGGTCAATGAGCAGTTCTTC.